Below are 27 T cell receptor beta chains sequenced from a single sample in a study of regulatory T cells in long-lasting Graves disease. CDR3 regions were amplified by Arm-PCR using iRepertoire HTBI primers to build TCR beta libraries. MiXCR, run by TCRdb on the multiplex PCR reads, gives a single entry per CDR3 protein. This table holds about 240,000 distinct CDR3 sequences, roughly a fifth found once. Time point reported: newly diagnosed GD, antithyroid drugs for less than 3 months. Generation of the TCR library employed RNA extracted from PBMCs. The sequences come from peripheral blood mononuclear cells (PBMCs), collected at new diagnosis, from a patient treated with antithyroid drugs. The receptors derive from a female donor with Graves disease.

This clonotype was observed many times. The chain joins TRBV7-2 to TRBJ2-5; D gene uncertain. CDR1 and CDR2 from the germline V gene are SGHTA and FQGNSA. This CDR3 is built from 15 residues. V lost 4 bases to trimming and J lost 5 bases, with 17 bases between them. In nucleotides, the CDR3 is TGTGCCAGCAGCTATCTCCAGTGGATGCGCGAGACCCAGTACTTC. It specifies CASSYLQWMRETQYF.

Worth noting for this clonotype: A much larger clone is a single base away; this may be a read error. V is TRBV9 and J is TRBJ2-1; either TRBD1 or TRBD2 may fit D (6 bases each). Trimming cost V 4 bases and J 10 bases, with 27 bases left between them. The CDR3 covers 17 residues. Germline CDR1 SGDLS, CDR2 YYNGEE. The chain's CDR3 is CASSPRQSALGAGEQFF. CDR3 DNA sequence: TGTGCCAGCAGCCCACGACAATCGGCACTGGGGGCGGGGGAGCAGTTCTTC. Supplemented by reference TRBV9 and TRBJ2-1, the full variable domain reads DSGVTQTPKHLITATGQRVTLRCSPRSGDLSVYWYQQSLDQGLQFLIQYYNGEERAKGNILERFSAQQFPDLHSELNLSSLELGDSALYFCASSPRQSALGAGEQFFGPGTRLTVL.

In the case of this clonotype: The likely explanation is a read error, given a far larger clone one base away. The chain uses TRBV28 and TRBJ2-1, with D maybe TRBD1 (5 bases). V was shortened by 5 bases and J by 10 bases, with 15 bases between the two germline ends. CDR1 is MDHEN and CDR2 is SYDVKM in the germline V gene. There are 13 residues in the CDR3. The CDR3 DNA reads TGTGCCAGCAGTCCCCAGCAGGGCTACGAGCAGTTCTTC. It is translated as CASSPQQGYEQFF.

This clonotype was counted many times. CDR3 in amino acids: CASTGDRTYAKNIQYF. The CDR3 coding sequence is TGTGCCAGCACCGGAGACAGAACCTATGCCAAAAACATTCAGTACTTC. V is TRBV7-8 and J is TRBJ2-4; the D gene is possibly TRBD1 (5 bases). The V and J ends lost 7 bases and 1 base respectively, with 17 bases between them. The germline gives CDR1 SGHVS, CDR2 FQNEAQ. CDR3 length: 16 residues.

This clonotype was observed a single time. It may be a read error: a sequence one base away is much more abundant. This chain connects TRBV10-3 to TRBJ2-1; 7 bases are shared with TRBD2. V lost 5 bases and J lost 0; bases outside the gene matches: 4. CDR3 length: 15 residues. Germline lookup yields CDR1 ENHRY and CDR2 SYGVKD. The CDR3 coding sequence is TGTGCCATCAGTCGGGGGAGGGCCTCCTACAATGAGCAGTTCTTC. It specifies CAISRGRASYNEQFF.

This clonotype has at least ten counts. The chain joins TRBV15 to TRBJ2-7; TRBD1 aligns across 8 bases. CDR3 length: 16 residues. From germline, CDR1 is LNHNV and CDR2 YYDKDF (reference sequence). V shed 1 base and J 1 base; nucleotides not matched to a gene: 6. This chain's CDR3 is CATSRVLGQGSYEQYF. The CDR3 nucleotides read TGTGCCACCAGCAGAGTATTAGGACAGGGTTCCTACGAGCAGTACTTC.

This clonotype came up a few times. A clone one base away is much larger, so this may be a read error. Given the absence of the conserved phenylalanine or tryptophan at the CDR3 end, a read error is likely. The chain uses TRBV12-3 or TRBV12-4 and TRBJ2-1; 9 bases map to TRBD2. This CDR3 contains 15 residues. Unmatched junction bases numbered 5, after V lost 6 bases and J lost 2 bases. The CDR3 here is CASRELAGAYNEQFL. For the CDR3, the DNA is TGTGCCAGCAGGGAACTAGCGGGCGCCTACAATGAGCAGTTCCTC.

This clonotype was picked up many times. This chain connects TRBV7-9 to TRBJ2-7; weak D call: TRBD2 (6 bases). V shed 2 bases and J shed 2 bases, with 10 bases lying between them. The length of the CDR3 is 14 residues. CDR1 is SEHNR, CDR2 FQNEAQ, per germline (reference sequence). Here the CDR3 reads CASSLIPGAYEQYF. DNA for the CDR3: TGTGCCAGCAGCTTAATCCCGGGAGCCTACGAGCAGTACTTC. The full variable domain, its missing parts supplied by reference TRBV7-9 and TRBJ2-7, is DTGVSQNPRHKITKRGQNVTFRCDPISEHNRLYWYRQTLGQGPEFLTYFQNEAQLEKSRLLSDRFSAERPKGSFSTLEIQRTEQGDSAMYLCASSLIPGAYEQYFGPGTRLTVT.

This clonotype appeared many times. V usage is TRBV11-2 and J usage is TRBJ2-5; unclear D gene. Germline CDR1 reads SGHAT; CDR2 reads FQNNGV. V shed 2 bases and J shed 5 bases, with 6 bases lying between them. This CDR3 comprises 12 residues. In DNA form, the CDR3 reads TGTGCCAGCAGCTTATTAGGGGAGACCCAGTACTTC. Its protein is CASSLLGETQYF.

This chain connects TRBV7-2 to TRBJ2-1, with D perhaps TRBD1 (6 bases). The closer fit of TRBJ2-5 to the DNA end suggests the J call may be wrong. CDR1 is SGHTA and CDR2 is FQGNSA in the germline V gene. The CDR3 has 14 amino acids. CDR3 residues: CASSLLGQQETQYF. CDR3 bases: TGTGCCAGCAGCTTACTTGGACAGCAAGAGACCCAGTACTTC.

The sample holds many counts of this clonotype. The chain carries TRBV11-2 and TRBJ2-3; D call uncertain. CDR3 length: 12 amino acids. Trimming took 5 bases from V and 8 from J, leaving 11 bases between them. Germline lookup yields CDR1 SGHAT and CDR2 FQNNGV. The CDR3 coding sequence is TGTGCCAGCAGCACGCCCACCGGTACGCAGTATTTT. It translates to CASSTPTGTQYF.

This rearrangement joins TRBV2 to TRBJ2-1; D tentatively fits TRBD1 or TRBD2 (5 bases each). V dropped 6 bases and J dropped 10 bases, with 22 bases sitting between them. This CDR3 region has 15 residues. Germline assignment: CDR1 SNHLY and CDR2 FYNNEI. CDR3 amino acids: CASRSGTARTEEQFF. The CDR3 nucleotides read TGTGCCAGCAGGTCCGGGACGGCTAGAACGGAGGAGCAGTTCTTC.

As to this clonotype: Being one base from a much bigger clone, this may be a read error. V gene TRBV4-3 combines with J gene TRBJ2-7, with 12 bases lining up with TRBD1. The CDR3 consists of 19 residues. From germline, CDR1 is LGHNA and CDR2 YSLEER. CDR3 DNA: TGCGCCAGCAGTCTTAGGACGATCGGGGGGGGGACAGGGGGCGCCGAGCAGCACTTC. Residues: CASSLRTIGGGTGGAEQHF.

The chain joins TRBV7-9 to TRBJ2-1; tentative D call: TRBD2 (6 bases). V shed 5 bases and J shed 1 base, with 12 bases lying between them. This CDR3 spans 15 amino acids. In germline, CDR1 is SEHNR, CDR2 FQNEAQ (reference sequence). The CDR3, as DNA: TGTGCCAGCAGCCAACCTAGCGAGTCCTACAATGAGCAGTTCTTC. Protein: CASSQPSESYNEQFF.

V gene TRBV2 combines with J gene TRBJ2-1, with 7 bases that match TRBD2. V lost 0 bases to trimming and J lost 7 bases; unmatched junction nucleotides: 9. The germline gives CDR1 SNHLY, CDR2 FYNNEI. The CDR3 runs 16 residues. The CDR3 DNA reads TGTGCCAGCAGTGAAGCAGGACTAGATAGGGATAATGAGCAGTTCTTC. It codes for CASSEAGLDRDNEQFF.

This clonotype was found many times. The rearrangement joins TRBV10-1 to TRBJ2-3; 8 bases map to TRBD2. The CDR3 length is 15 residues. Germline lookup yields CDR1 WNHNN and CDR2 SYGVQD (reference sequence). The V segment lost 1 base and the J segment 1 base; nucleotides outside the gene matches: 1. The CDR3 here is CASSEFSGGTDTQYF. The CDR3 bases are TGCGCCAGCAGTGAGTTTAGCGGGGGCACAGATACGCAGTATTTT.

This clonotype was recorded a few times. This chain connects TRBV20-1 to TRBJ2-1; 10 bases map to TRBD2. The CDR3 length is 15 residues. Unmatched junction bases numbered 7, after V lost 0 bases and J lost 8 bases. Germline V gene data show CDR1 as DFQATT and CDR2 as SNEGSKA (reference sequence). The CDR3 spells CSAREPAGGRDEQFF. CDR3 nucleotides: TGCAGTGCTAGAGAACCAGCGGGGGGGAGGGATGAGCAGTTCTTC.

This clonotype was picked up many times. The junction differs from germline at one of its ends, possibly a read error. The chain has TRBV5-1 and TRBJ2-3; 7 bases map to TRBD2. The CDR3 covers 14 residues. Looked up from germline, CDR1 is SGHRS and CDR2 is YFSETQ. CDR3 coding DNA: TGTGCCAGCAGCTTAGGGAGGGGCACAGATACGCAGTATTTT. It codes for CASSLGRGTDTQYF.

Only a few counts were recorded for this clonotype. J is TRBJ1-1 and V is TRBV7-3; 10 bases line up with TRBD1. The germline V gene encodes CDR1 SGHTA and CDR2 FQGTGA. The CDR3 contains 14 residues. Losses at the gene ends were 4 bases for V and 10 bases for J; bases not matched to a gene: 9. The DNA for the CDR3 is TGTGCCAGCAGCTCCCGGGACAGGGGCCTAGGAGCTTTCTTT. Encoded protein: CASSSRDRGLGAFF.

The table lists this clonotype with many counts. This rearrangement joins TRBV7-8 to TRBJ2-1; D is perhaps TRBD1 (6 bases). Trimming removed 5 bases at V and 3 bases at J, with 11 bases between. Per the germline V gene, CDR1 is SGHVS and CDR2 is FQNEAQ. The CDR3 runs to 14 residues. The CDR3 is CASSPGTFYNEQFF. CDR3 in DNA: TGTGCCAGCAGCCCGGGGACATTCTACAATGAGCAGTTCTTC. Complete variable domain (other parts from reference TRBV7-8 and TRBJ2-1): GAGVSQSPRYKVAKRGQDVALRCDPISGHVSLFWYQQALGQGPEFLTYFQNEAQLDKSGLPSDRFFAERPEGSVSTLKIQRTQQEDSAVYLCASSPGTFYNEQFFGPGTRLTVL.

This clonotype was observed many times. The chain has TRBV6-1 and TRBJ2-1; maybe TRBD2 (7 bases). Trimming stripped 3 bases from V and 7 bases from J, with 19 bases between. Per the germline V gene, CDR1 is MNHNS and CDR2 is SASEGT. CDR3 length equals 16 residues. CDR3 amino acids: CASSDPGRGVWNEQFF. As DNA, the CDR3 is TGTGCCAGCAGTGACCCGGGGAGGGGGGTTTGGAATGAGCAGTTCTTC.

There are many counts of this clonotype. The V and J genes are TRBV13 and TRBJ2-2, with 13 bases that match TRBD2. Losses at the gene ends were 8 bases for V and 6 bases for J; bases not matched to a gene: 12. Looked up from germline, CDR1 is PRHDT and CDR2 is FYEKMQ (reference sequence). This CDR3 region has 17 residues. The CDR3 region is CASYRLAGGVGPGELFF. Here the CDR3 DNA reads TGTGCCAGCTATAGACTAGCGGGGGGAGTTGGACCCGGGGAGCTGTTTTTT. Full variable domain (missing parts from reference TRBV13 and TRBJ2-2): AAGVIQSPRHLIKEKRETATLKCYPIPRHDTVYWYQQGPGQDPQFLISFYEKMQSDKGSIPDRFSAQQFSDYHSELNMSSLELGDSALYFCASYRLAGGVGPGELFFGEGSRLTVL.

In this sample, this clonotype turned up many times. In DNA, the CDR3 is TGTGCCAGCAGACTCGGGCTTAGGGGAGGCGATAATGAGCAGTTCTTC. Its translation: CASRLGLRGGDNEQFF. V and J are TRBV6-1 and TRBJ2-1, with D maybe TRBD2 (6 bases). The CDR3 totals 16 residues. V lost 6 bases to trimming and J lost 7 bases, with 22 bases between them. In germline, CDR1 is MNHNS, CDR2 SASEGT.

This clonotype was recorded many times. The gene calls are TRBV20-1 and TRBJ2-5, with a weak D call TRBD2 (6 bases). This CDR3 contains 12 residues. CDR1 and CDR2 from the germline V gene are DFQATT and SNEGSKA (reference sequence). The ends were cut back, 5 bases at V and 5 bases at J, with 12 bases in the middle. The chain's CDR3 is CSAHGGWETQYF. The CDR3 DNA reads TGCAGTGCTCACGGGGGTTGGGAGACCCAGTACTTC.

This clonotype was observed at least ten times. The genes are TRBV5-8 and TRBJ2-7, with 7 bases aligning to TRBD2. CDR1 SGHTS and CDR2 YDEGEE come from the germline V gene. This CDR3 has 16 amino acids. Unmatched junction bases numbered 16, after V lost 6 bases and J lost 4 bases. CDR3 DNA sequence: TGTGCCAGCAAAGCTCTCGGGACTACCACTTTTTACGAGCAGTACTTC. As protein: CASKALGTTTFYEQYF.

This clonotype was seen ten or more times. The chain has TRBV12-3 or TRBV12-4 and TRBJ2-3, with TRBD2 as a possible D gene (6 bases). The V end lost 6 bases, the J end lost 1 base, and 11 bases lay between the germline ends. The CDR3 runs to 14 residues. The CDR3 is CASSLIAGTDTQYF. CDR3 DNA sequence: TGTGCCAGCAGCTTAATAGCGGGCACAGATACGCAGTATTTT.

This clonotype was recorded many times. The chain has TRBV4-3 and TRBJ1-1, with TRBD1 matching over 8 bases. The V segment lost 1 base and the J segment 1 base; nucleotides outside the gene matches: 5. The CDR3 has 16 amino acids. CDR1 LGHNA and CDR2 YSLEER come from the germline V gene. The DNA of the CDR3 is TGCGCCAGCAGCCAAGGGGTTGGACAGGGGAACACTGAAGCTTTCTTT. Its translation: CASSQGVGQGNTEAFF.